The 29 T cell receptor beta chains listed next were all sequenced from one sample in a study of TIL therapy for anti-PD-1-resistant metastatic lung cancer. This was the immunoSEQ v3 assay. The data were produced by immunoSEQ multiplex PCR, yet TCRdb's version contains in-frame clones alone and is incomplete. The sample contains 54,000 or so clones, more than 75% of which appear only once. Time point in this sample: pre-treatment sample, taken before nivolumab and TIL therapy. Sequenced material: blood, taken at baseline. The receptor source for this set is a person aged 25 to 80 with non-small cell lung cancer.

The chain joins TRBV19 to TRBJ2-1, with D tentatively TRBD2 (6 bases). Trimming pared 0 bases from V and 7 bases from J, leaving 7 bases between. The CDR3 has 13 residues. CDR1 LNHDA and CDR2 SQIVND come from the germline V gene (reference sequence). CDR3 loop: CASSIEAGNEQFF. DNA of the CDR3: TGTGCCAGTAGTATAGAGGCGGGGAATGAGCAGTTCTTC.

This chain connects TRBV5-1 to TRBJ2-3, with D perhaps TRBD1 (5 bases). The CDR3 extends over 17 amino acids. Trimming shortened V by 7 bases and J by 4 bases, and 25 bases separated the two germline ends. Per the germline V gene, CDR1 is SGHRS and CDR2 is YFSETQ. CDR3 amino acids: CASSSWGSQAIADTQYF. CDR3 DNA sequence: TGCGCCAGCTCCTCCTGGGGCAGCCAAGCTATCGCAGATACGCAGTATTTT.

V and J are TRBV2 and TRBJ1-1; D is possibly TRBD1 (6 bases). Deletions cut 10 bases from V and 1 base from J, with 13 bases between. The CDR3 contains 13 residues. Germline CDR1 reads SNHLY; CDR2 reads FYNNEI. CDR3 sequence reads: CATQGRTNTEAFF. DNA for the CDR3: TGTGCCACCCAGGGGCGAACGAACACTGAAGCTTTCTTT.

V is TRBV6-1 and J is TRBJ2-3; a weak D match, TRBD1 (5 bases). CDR1 MNHNS and CDR2 SASEGT come from the germline V gene. The CDR3 is 15 amino acids. V was clipped by 1 base and J by 10 bases, with 18 bases between them. CDR3 in DNA: TGTGCCAGCAGTGAAGAGGGGCTAGGATATGCTGCGCAGTATTTT. Translation: CASSEEGLGYAAQYF.

The rearrangement uses TRBV30 and TRBJ1-2; no reliable D call. The germline V gene encodes CDR1 GTSNPN and CDR2 SVGIG (reference sequence). V was shortened by 4 bases and J by 7 bases, with 13 bases between the two germline ends. The CDR3 totals 12 residues. CDR3: CAWTPLRGGYTF. The CDR3 nucleotides read TGTGCCTGGACACCCCTTCGGGGTGGCTACACCTTC.

This clone was counted only a few times. This sequence joins TRBV6-5 and TRBJ1-3; the D gene is possibly TRBD1 (6 bases). V lost 6 bases to trimming and J lost 1 base, with 10 bases between them. This CDR3 contains 14 residues. CDR1 and CDR2 (germline): MNHEY, SVGAGI. The CDR3 loop reads CASSKGGSGNTIYF. The CDR3 coding sequence is TGTGCCAGCAGCAAGGGGGGATCTGGAAACACCATATATTTT.

This clone was observed a single time. The V call is TRBV5-1, the J call TRBJ2-2; 9 bases line up with TRBD2. Germline CDR1 SGHRS, CDR2 YFSETQ. The length of the CDR3 is 17 residues. The junction had 6 bases not matched to a gene; V was cut back by 2 bases and J by 1 base. CDR3 residues: CASSLGLAGMNTGELFF. The CDR3, as DNA: TGCGCCAGCAGCTTAGGGCTAGCGGGGATGAACACCGGGGAGCTGTTTTTT.

J is TRBJ1-2 and V is TRBV30; 9 bases agree with TRBD1. Trimming removed 4 bases from V and 5 bases from J; junction bases left unmatched: 8. Germline V lookup: CDR1 GTSNPN, CDR2 SVGIG (reference sequence). The CDR3 totals 14 residues. CDR3 in amino acids: CAWNPGQGPYGYTF. CDR3 in DNA: TGTGCCTGGAACCCTGGACAGGGGCCATATGGCTACACCTTC.

J is TRBJ2-1 and V is TRBV19; TRBD2 matches 11 bases. CDR3 length: 16 amino acids. In germline, CDR1 is LNHDA, CDR2 SQIVND (reference sequence). The J segment lost 1 base and the V segment lost 5 bases, leaving 4 bases of the junction unmatched. The CDR3 region has the DNA TGTGCCAGTAGTCTAGCGGGAGGTTTATCCTACAATGAGCAGTTCTTC. Translated, it gives CASSLAGGLSYNEQFF.

This chain joins TRBV10-1 and TRBJ2-4; D ambiguous. V was trimmed by 2 bases and J by 7 bases, leaving 9 bases between them. The CDR3 covers 13 residues. Per the germline V gene, CDR1 is WNHNN and CDR2 is SYGVQD (reference sequence). The CDR3 region is CASSEALWNIQYF. CDR3 DNA: TGCGCCAGCAGTGAGGCTCTCTGGAACATTCAGTACTTC.

The chain combines TRBV19 with TRBJ2-7; the D gene is possibly TRBD2 (7 bases). V dropped 6 bases and J dropped 2 bases, with 17 bases sitting between them. This CDR3 region has 15 residues. CDR1 and CDR2 (germline): LNHDA, SQIVND (reference sequence). CDR3 bases: TGTGCCAGTAGCATGGGGGGCGGGGGCCCCTACGAGCAGTACTTC. Amino acid sequence: CASSMGGGGPYEQYF.

V gene TRBV5-6 combines with J gene TRBJ1-2, with 10 bases lining up with TRBD1. The CDR3 runs 18 residues. Germline CDR1 reads SGHDT; CDR2 reads YYEEEE. V shed 4 bases and J 3 bases; nucleotides not matched to a gene: 15. The DNA for the CDR3 is TGTGCCAGCAGCACAAGACTCCGGGACAGGGGACTGGACTATGGCTACACCTTC. Its protein is CASSTRLRDRGLDYGYTF.

The rearrangement joins TRBV10-1 to TRBJ1-5; D not resolved. Germline loops: CDR1 WNHNN, CDR2 SYGVQD (reference sequence). Between the trimmed V and J ends, which lost 0 bases and 7 bases, there was a span of 4 bases. There are 12 residues in the CDR3. CDR3 in amino acids: CASSESGQPQHF. CDR3 nucleotides: TGCGCCAGCAGTGAGTCGGGACAGCCCCAGCATTTT.

The chain employs TRBV5-1 and TRBJ2-5; the match to TRBD1 covers 10 bases. Unmatched junction bases numbered 13, after V lost 4 bases and J lost 4 bases. Germline CDR1 SGHRS, CDR2 YFSETQ. The CDR3 is 17 amino acids. The CDR3 is CASSPGGTGDFGETQYF. Here the CDR3 DNA reads TGCGCCAGCAGCCCCGGAGGGACAGGGGATTTCGGAGAGACCCAGTACTTC.

The genes are TRBV5-6 and TRBJ2-3; D ambiguous. CDR3 length: 16 residues. Trimming stripped 2 bases from V and 2 bases from J, with 15 bases between. Looked up from germline, CDR1 is SGHDT and CDR2 is YYEEEE. The CDR3 DNA reads TGTGCCAGCAGCTTTATTGTATCAGCTTCCACAGATACGCAGTATTTT. Protein sequence: CASSFIVSASTDTQYF. The full variable domain, rest sourced from reference TRBV5-6 and TRBJ2-3, is DAGVTQSPTHLIKTRGQQVTLRCSPKSGHDTVSWYQQALGQGPQFIFQYYEEEERQRGNFPDRFSGHQFPNYSSELNVNALLLGDSALYLCASSFIVSASTDTQYFGPGTRLTVL.

This rearrangement joins TRBV25-1 to TRBJ2-1, with D tentatively TRBD2 (5 bases). CDR3 length equals 13 residues. In germline, CDR1 is MGHDK, CDR2 SYGVNS. The V end was cut by 4 bases, the J end by 9 bases, with 13 bases between. The CDR3 nucleotides read TGTGCCAGCAGTGGCATAGCGCGGGTTGAGCAGTTCTTC. Translation: CASSGIARVEQFF.

The chain is built from TRBV7-9 and TRBJ2-1, with D hard to call. This CDR3 spans 16 amino acids. V gave up 3 bases and J gave up 10 bases, with 22 bases separating them. Germline values: CDR1 SEHNR, CDR2 FQNEAQ (reference sequence). Here the CDR3 DNA reads TGTGCCAGCAGCTTCGTGTTCGGGCAACCCCTCAGGGAGCAGTTCTTC. Translated: CASSFVFGQPLREQFF.

The V gene is TRBV7-3, the J gene TRBJ2-2; no definite D call. The length of the CDR3 is 12 residues. CDR1 SGHTA and CDR2 FQGTGA come from the germline V gene. V shed 5 bases and J shed 7 bases, with 8 bases lying between them. The CDR3 reads CASSPHFGELFF. CDR3 coding DNA: TGTGCCAGCAGCCCCCATTTCGGGGAGCTGTTTTTT.

This sequence joins TRBV6-4 and TRBJ1-2; TRBD1 might be the D (6 bases). The germline gives CDR1 MRHNA, CDR2 SNTAGT. The germline V and J ends were trimmed by 4 bases and 8 bases, with 23 bases remaining between them. The CDR3 spans 16 residues. The CDR3, as DNA: TGTGCCAGCAGTGGCACCCTTAGAACAGGGATGGAGGGCTACACCTTC. Protein product: CASSGTLRTGMEGYTF.

This chain joins TRBV28 and TRBJ2-5; TRBD2 matches 7 bases. CDR1 MDHEN and CDR2 SYDVKM come from the germline V gene. With 5 bases clipped from V and 1 base from J, the junction kept 4 bases outside the gene matches. CDR3 length: 14 amino acids. CDR3 DNA sequence: TGTGCCAGCAGTGACGGGACTACCCAAGAGACCCAGTACTTC. Translation gives CASSDGTTQETQYF.

This clone was recorded only once. V gene TRBV7-2 combines with J gene TRBJ2-1; D may be TRBD2 (6 bases). With 5 bases removed from V and 7 bases from J, the gap between germline ends came to 12 bases. This CDR3 region has 13 residues. The germline CDR1 and CDR2 sequences are SGHTA and FQGNSA. The CDR3 loop is CASSPRGSNEQFF. The CDR3 DNA is TGTGCCAGCAGCCCCCGGGGGAGTAATGAGCAGTTCTTC. The variable domain in full, completed from reference TRBV7-2 and TRBJ2-1, reads GAGVSQSPSNKVTEKGKDVELRCDPISGHTALYWYRQSLGQGLEFLIYFQGNSAPDKSGLPSDRFSAERTGGSVSTLTIQRTQQEDSAVYLCASSPRGSNEQFFGPGTRLTVL.

The chain combines TRBV30 with TRBJ1-2, with a tentative D call TRBD1 (6 bases). V was cut by 7 bases and J by 8 bases, with 20 bases left in between. Germline CDR1 reads GTSNPN; CDR2 reads SVGIG (reference sequence). CDR3 length: 13 residues. As DNA, the CDR3 is TGTGCCTCTAGACTTACAGGGAATTGGGGCTACACCTTC. It encodes CASRLTGNWGYTF.

The chain employs TRBV19 and TRBJ1-2; no firm D call. The CDR3 contains 12 residues. Germline loops: CDR1 LNHDA, CDR2 SQIVND (reference sequence). Trimming took 6 bases from V and 6 from J, leaving 11 bases between them. CDR3 DNA: TGTGCCAGTAGCAGCGAATGGGATGGCTACACCTTC. This sequence encodes CASSSEWDGYTF. The variable domain in full, completed from reference TRBV19 and TRBJ1-2, reads DGGITQSPKYLFRKEGQNVTLSCEQNLNHDAMYWYRQDPGQGLRLIYYSQIVNDFQKGDIAEGYSVSREKKESFPLTVTSAQKNPTAFYLCASSSEWDGYTFGSGTRLTVV.

This chain joins TRBV3-1 (or the pseudogene TRBV3-2) and TRBJ1-2; D is unclear. The CDR3 consists of 14 residues. V gave up 0 bases and J gave up 4 bases, with 9 bases separating them. Germline-derived CDR1 and CDR2 are LGHDT and YNNKEL (reference sequence). The CDR3 sequence is CASSQDPASYGYTF. CDR3 nucleotides: TGTGCCAGCAGCCAAGATCCCGCTTCCTATGGCTACACCTTC.

V is TRBV10-3 and J is TRBJ1-6; maybe TRBD1 (5 bases). Germline V gene sequence: CDR1 ENHRY, CDR2 SYGVKD. The CDR3 runs to 13 residues. Trimming took 6 bases from V and 7 from J, leaving 10 bases between them. CDR3 sequence (DNA): TGTGCCATCAGCGGGGCGGAGAATTCACCCCTCCACTTT. Translated, it gives CAISGAENSPLHF.

Remarks on this clone: One end of the junction does not line up with germline, which may come from a read error. The rearrangement joins TRBV3-1 (or the pseudogene TRBV3-2) to TRBJ1-2, with D hard to call. The germline V gene encodes CDR1 LGHDT and CDR2 YNNKEL (reference sequence). This CDR3 has 11 amino acids. CDR3 in DNA: TGTGCCAGCAGCCAAGATCAGCGAGTGAACTTC. It specifies CASSQDQRVNF.

CDR3 protein: CASAQNTEAFF. CDR3 DNA sequence: TGTGCCTCGGCACAGAACACTGAAGCTTTCTTT. The rearrangement links TRBV6-5 to TRBJ1-1; the D is unclear. Germline assignment: CDR1 MNHEY and CDR2 SVGAGI. The CDR3 runs 11 residues. Trimming removed 11 bases from V and 1 base from J, with 8 bases in between.

The chain combines TRBV4-1 with TRBJ2-2, with D tentatively TRBD2 (6 bases). Trimming removed 3 bases at V and 1 base at J, with 12 bases between. Germline V gives CDR1 MGHRA, CDR2 YSYEKL. The CDR3 is made up of 16 amino acids. The CDR3 region has the DNA TGCGCCAGCAGCCAGGCAGGAGGGAGGAACACCGGGGAGCTGTTTTTT. Protein product: CASSQAGGRNTGELFF.

The genes are TRBV6-1 and TRBJ1-5; D unclear. Trimming pared 3 bases from V and 0 bases from J, leaving 6 bases between. The CDR3 spans 14 residues. Germline V gene data show CDR1 as MNHNS and CDR2 as SASEGT. The CDR3 nucleotides are TGTGCCAGCAGTGACCGCAATAGCAATCAGCCCCAGCATTTT. The encoded protein is CASSDRNSNQPQHF.